This TCR beta chain was recorded in a study of T cells in Graves' hyperthyroidism and ophthalmopathy. Using RNA transcripts as the source, TCR beta CDR3 regions were amplified. Primed by the HTBI set, a first-round RT-PCR was run on the TCR CDR3. TCRdb called the multiplex PCR reads again in MiXCR, with one record for every CDR3 protein. The sample lists 500,000 to 750,000 distinct CDR3 sequences, 11% to 15% seen once, with 6.5% to 9% in the top ten. This clonotype was seen a few times. Its antigen is not known. Germline V gene data show CDR1 as PRHDT and CDR2 as FYEKMQ (reference sequence). V lost 6 bases to trimming and J lost 6 bases, with 18 bases between them. The CDR3 is 16 amino acids. Each diagnosis was grounded in clinical symptoms, serum thyroxine and TRAb, thyroid ultrasound, and orbital computed tomography. Study-wide results and limits: Among thyroid clonotypes expanded above 0.001, most also appeared in blood.

The clonotype was recovered from a woman between 18 and 30 years old with Graves' ophthalmopathy. The chain combines TRBV13 with TRBJ1-6; D unclear. The sample was blood. This chain's CDR3 is CASRQVGPSINSPLHF. The DNA of the CDR3 is TGTGCCAGCAGGCAAGTAGGGCCCTCAATTAATTCACCCCTCCACTTT.